Given below is one T cell receptor (beta chain) in context. The authors' processing: Amplification with reference gene primers provided the estimates of nucleated cell counts. Using immunoSEQ multiplex PCR, the repertoire was profiled, and TCRdb retains in-frame clones only, with some absent. V, J and clone size are those of that table, while D and trimming were read from the DNA. This table holds about 110,000 clones, approximately 78% found once. This specimen comes from a study of blood T cell repertoires in COVID-19. Study background: Italy, Spain and the United States were the sources of the convalescent and acute COVID-19 samples.

With V trimmed by 0 bases and J by 4 bases, 5 bases remained unmatched. Germline-derived CDR1 and CDR2 are SGHDT and YYEEEE. CDR3 length: 16 amino acids. The chain combines TRBV5-6 with TRBJ2-1; 9 nucleotides agree with TRBD2. Sequencing was carried out using peripheral blood. This receptor was taken from a man aged 65 to 79 with acute or convalescent COVID-19. CDR3 sequence reads: CASSLVLTSGYNEQFF. The CDR3 DNA is TGTGCCAGCAGCTTGGTCCTGACTAGCGGATACAATGAGCAGTTCTTC.